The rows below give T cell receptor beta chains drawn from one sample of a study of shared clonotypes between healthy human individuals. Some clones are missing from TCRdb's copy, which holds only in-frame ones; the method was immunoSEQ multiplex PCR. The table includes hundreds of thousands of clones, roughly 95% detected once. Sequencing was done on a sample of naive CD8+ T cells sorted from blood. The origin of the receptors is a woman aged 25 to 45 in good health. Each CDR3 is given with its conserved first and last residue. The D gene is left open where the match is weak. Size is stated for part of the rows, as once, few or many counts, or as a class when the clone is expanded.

CDR3 protein: CASSEDRGPEAFF
CDR3 DNA: TGTGCCAGCAGTGAAGACAGGGGTCCTGAAGCTTTCTTT
V gene: TRBV2
clone size: -
D gene: TRBD1
J gene: TRBJ1-1

CDR3 protein: CASSPTGGVYNEQFF
CDR3 DNA: TGTGCCAGCAGCCCGACAGGGGGCGTGTACAATGAGCAGTTCTTC
V gene: TRBV27
clone size: -
D gene: TRBD1
J gene: TRBJ2-1

CDR3 protein: CASSEDPTGGYEQYF
CDR3 DNA: TGTGCCAGCAGTGAAGACCCGACCGGTGGGTACGAGCAGTACTTC
V gene: TRBV6-1
clone size: -
D gene: -
J gene: TRBJ2-7

CDR3 protein: CASSFKSGTSYEQYF
CDR3 DNA: TGTGCCAGCAGCTTCAAATCCGGGACCTCCTACGAGCAGTACTTC
V gene: TRBV7-9
clone size: -
D gene: -
J gene: TRBJ2-7

CDR3 protein: CASTLAEGGTGELFF
CDR3 DNA: TGTGCCAGCACCCTCGCGGAGGGGGGTACCGGGGAGCTGTTTTTT
V gene: TRBV19
clone size: -
D gene: -
J gene: TRBJ2-2

CDR3 protein: CASNQGAYGYTF
CDR3 DNA: TGTGCCAGCAACCAGGGAGCATATGGCTACACCTTC
V gene: TRBV5-6
clone size: -
D gene: -
J gene: TRBJ1-2

CDR3 protein: CACRLAGGQYF
CDR3 DNA: TGTGCCTGCCGACTAGCGGGAGGGCAGTATTTT
V gene: TRBV30
clone size: -
D gene: TRBD2
J gene: TRBJ2-3

CDR3 protein: CASSLNDNQPQHF
CDR3 DNA: TGTGCCAGCAGCTTGAATGACAATCAGCCCCAGCATTTT
V gene: TRBV7-9
clone size: -
D gene: -
J gene: TRBJ1-5

CDR3 protein: CASSVEAGETYEQYF
CDR3 DNA: TGTGCCAGCAGCGTAGAGGCGGGAGAGACTTACGAGCAGTACTTC
V gene: TRBV9
clone size: -
D gene: TRBD2
J gene: TRBJ2-7

CDR3 protein: CASSYSTHGTYEQYF
CDR3 DNA: TGTGCCAGCAGTTACTCGACGCACGGAACCTACGAGCAGTACTTC
V gene: TRBV6-5
clone size: once
D gene: -
J gene: TRBJ2-7

CDR3 protein: CASGLGGGELFF
CDR3 DNA: TGTGCCAGCGGGCTAGGGGGTGGGGAGCTGTTTTTT
V gene: TRBV27
clone size: -
D gene: -
J gene: TRBJ2-2

CDR3 protein: CSVPTYDLTGELFF
CDR3 DNA: TGCAGCGTCCCTACCTACGACCTAACCGGGGAGCTGTTTTTT
V gene: TRBV29-1
clone size: -
D gene: -
J gene: TRBJ2-2

CDR3 protein: CASSGGLAGGGSYEQYF
CDR3 DNA: TGTGCCAGCAGCGGTGGACTAGCGGGAGGCGGATCCTACGAGCAGTACTTC
V gene: TRBV9
clone size: -
D gene: TRBD2
J gene: TRBJ2-7

CDR3 protein: CASSPHGGEQNTEAFF
CDR3 DNA: TGTGCCAGCAGTCCTCACGGAGGGGAACAGAACACTGAAGCTTTCTTT
V gene: TRBV27
clone size: once
D gene: -
J gene: TRBJ1-1

CDR3 protein: CASSLTTGGMAATQHF
CDR3 DNA: TGTGCCAGCAGCCTAACTACAGGGGGCATGGCCGCAACCCAGCATTTT
V gene: TRBV5-6
clone size: -
D gene: TRBD1
J gene: TRBJ1-5

CDR3 protein: CASSDLAGGSTDTQYF
CDR3 DNA: TGTGCCAGCAGTGATCTAGCGGGAGGATCCACAGATACGCAGTATTTT
V gene: TRBV25-1
clone size: once
D gene: TRBD2
J gene: TRBJ2-3

CDR3 protein: CASRSGGIGYTF
CDR3 DNA: TGTGCCAGCAGATCTGGGGGGATAGGCTACACCTTC
V gene: TRBV2
clone size: -
D gene: -
J gene: TRBJ1-2

CDR3 protein: CASSFNRGETQYF
CDR3 DNA: TGTGCCAGCAGTTTTAACCGGGGGGAGACCCAGTACTTC
V gene: TRBV27
clone size: once
D gene: -
J gene: TRBJ2-5

CDR3 protein: CASSLRAPSNEQFF
CDR3 DNA: TGTGCCAGCAGCCTAAGGGCCCCTTCCAATGAGCAGTTCTTC
V gene: TRBV27
clone size: -
D gene: -
J gene: TRBJ2-1

CDR3 protein: CASSRGSAQQYF
CDR3 DNA: TGTGCCAGCAGTCGGGGATCGGCGCAGCAGTACTTC
V gene: TRBV28
clone size: -
D gene: -
J gene: TRBJ2-7

CDR3 protein: CASSFLSYNEQFF
CDR3 DNA: TGTGCCAGCAGTTTCTTGTCCTACAATGAGCAGTTCTTC
V gene: TRBV27
clone size: -
D gene: -
J gene: TRBJ2-1

CDR3 protein: CASLPWTGATDTQYF
CDR3 DNA: TGTGCCAGCCTCCCCTGGACAGGGGCAACAGATACGCAGTATTTT
V gene: TRBV27
clone size: -
D gene: TRBD1
J gene: TRBJ2-3

CDR3 protein: CASRFTSDTQYF
CDR3 DNA: TGCGCCAGCAGGTTCACCTCTGATACGCAGTATTTT
V gene: TRBV5-1
clone size: -
D gene: -
J gene: TRBJ2-3

CDR3 protein: CASSVGRSVRNTQYF
CDR3 DNA: TGTGCCAGCAGCGTAGGCAGGTCGGTTCGGAATACGCAGTATTTT
V gene: TRBV9
clone size: -
D gene: -
J gene: TRBJ2-3

CDR3 protein: CASSQRRTQGARHNEQFF
CDR3 DNA: TGTGCCAGCAGCCAAAGAAGGACACAGGGGGCGCGGCACAATGAGCAGTTCTTC
V gene: TRBV28
clone size: -
D gene: TRBD1
J gene: TRBJ2-1

CDR3 protein: CASSQDGQGKLIGQPQHF
CDR3 DNA: TGCGCCAGCAGCCAAGATGGACAGGGGAAGTTAATAGGTCAGCCCCAGCATTTT
V gene: TRBV4-1
clone size: -
D gene: TRBD1
J gene: TRBJ1-5

CDR3 protein: CASSLQLAVREQYF
CDR3 DNA: TGTGCCAGCAGTCTCCAATTGGCGGTTCGCGAGCAGTACTTC
V gene: TRBV27
clone size: -
D gene: -
J gene: TRBJ2-7